This T cell receptor beta chain is from a study of naive and memory T cell subsets. Whole-study findings and limits: Especially in CD8 cells, naive repertoires contained a few larger clonotypes, possibly CD45RA-re-expressing memory cells. No ground truth validated the naive and memory repertoire findings.

An equimolar mix of two oligonucleotides served as the beta constant-region primer for TRBC1 and TRBC2. Four rounds of PCR amplified the ligated cDNA using nested alpha and beta constant-region primers plus SP2. Via MiXCR, TCRdb re-called the UMI-ligation and nested PCR reads, giving one row per CDR3 protein. In the table there are 150,000 or so distinct CDR3 sequences, roughly 20% of which are singletons. On this clonotype itself: What it recognizes is unknown.

CDR3 size: 14 residues. CDR1 is ENHRY and CDR2 is SYGVKD in the germline V gene. The ends lost 4 bases at V and 6 bases at J; junction bases unmatched: 1. From the second PCR step, alpha and beta chains were amplified apart. The chain employs TRBV10-3 and TRBJ2-1, with 12 nucleotides matching TRBD2. The sequenced sample consisted of naive CD4+ T cells from blood. This receptor was taken from a human donor in good health. CDR3 nucleotide sequence: TGTGCCATCAGTGGACTAGCGGGAGTCAATGAGCAGTTCTTC. It is translated as CAISGLAGVNEQFF.